The subject of this entry is one TCR beta chain. Its target is unknown. The germline V and J ends were trimmed by 1 base and 5 bases, with 14 bases remaining between them. This CDR3 has 15 amino acids. Germline-derived CDR1 and CDR2 are SEHNR and FQNEAQ (reference sequence). These data belong to a study of cytomegalovirus exposure and HLA in healthy donors. Study findings and constraints: There were around 160 TCR beta chains listed as cytomegalovirus-associated. The availability of immune exposure information extended only to CMV serostatus.

The PCR made use of 60 Vbeta and 13 Jbeta primers. The method was immunoSEQ multiplex PCR; TCRdb's version includes in-frame clones alone and lacks a portion of them. The repertoire holds around 100,000 clones, approximately 81% seen once, with almost 3% in the top ten. Sequencing input: PBMCs. The rearrangement uses TRBV7-9 and TRBJ1-1, with a tentative D call TRBD1 (5 bases). This clonotype originated in a young woman in good health and CMV-seropositive. CDR3 loop: CASSLGKTRVTEAFF. The CDR3 DNA reads TGTGCCAGCAGCTTAGGTAAAACCAGGGTTACTGAAGCTTTCTTT.